The table lists the clone carrying this T cell receptor beta chain with a few counts. The data originate from a study of cytomegalovirus exposure and HLA in healthy donors. Researchers ran the PCR with 60 Vbeta and 13 Jbeta primers. TCRdb's copy holds only in-frame clones and misses some; the assay was immunoSEQ multiplex PCR. This repertoire shows around 120,000 clones, less than 65% found once; its top ten account for about a tenth. The sample was PBMCs. The receptor was derived from a man in his forties in good health and CMV-seropositive.

The CDR3, as DNA: TGTGCCAGCAGTTACGGTGGGGGGGGCACAGATACGCAGTATTTT. Translation: CASSYGGGGTDTQYF. The chain carries TRBV6-5 and TRBJ2-3; 7 positions agree with TRBD2. J lost 1 base, V lost 2 bases, and 3 bases had no gene match. The CDR3 spans 15 residues. Germline V gives CDR1 MNHEY, CDR2 SVGAGI.